A selection of T cell receptor beta chains follows, all from one sample in a study of T cells after yellow fever vaccination. TCRdb reprocessed the 5' RACE reads via MiXCR and lists one record per CDR3 protein. The repertoire has 4,500 to 6,000 distinct CDR3 sequences, under 8.5% of them found once; the top ten carry about three fifths. The sequenced sample was PBMCs, either bulk or a sorted T-cell subset (CD4+, CD8+, memory, or dextramer-sorted; not recorded which), obtained less than 18 days after the first yellow fever vaccination. The origin of the receptors is a man younger than 35 who received the YFV17D yellow fever vaccine. The CDR3 runs from the conserved cysteine through the conserved F or W. Fields, in order: V gene, J gene, clone size, D gene, CDR3 protein, CDR3 DNA. The D gene is left open where the match is weak. Clone size is shown for a subset of rows, as once, few, many or a class of expanded clone.

TRBV6-5	TRBJ2-1	medium-sized	NA	CASSYTRAHNEQFF	TGTGCCAGCAGTTACACTAGGGCCCACAATGAGCAGTTCTTC
TRBV3-1	TRBJ2-7	many	NA	CASSQGVYEQYF	TGTGCCAGCAGCCAAGGAGTATACGAGCAGTACTTC
TRBV4-1	TRBJ1-5	many	NA	CASSRGSQPQHF	TGCGCCAGCAGCCGAGGGAGTCAGCCCCAGCATTTT
TRBV7-6	TRBJ2-2	NA	NA	CASSSDGAGELFF	TGTGCCAGCAGCTCGGATGGGGCCGGGGAGCTGTTTTTT
TRBV27	TRBJ1-5	many	TRBD1	CASAPGTGFSQPQHF	TGTGCCAGCGCACCTGGGACAGGGTTTTCTCAGCCCCAGCATTTT
TRBV5-1	TRBJ1-1	NA	NA	CASSPPGGTEAFF	TGCGCCAGCAGCCCCCCGGGAGGTACTGAAGCTTTCTTT
TRBV18	TRBJ1-1	many	NA	CASSWTEQTEAFF	TGTGCCAGCTCATGGACAGAACAGACTGAAGCTTTCTTT
TRBV11-2	TRBJ2-7	many	TRBD2	CASSIVAGSYEQYF	TGTGCCAGCAGCATCGTAGCGGGCTCCTACGAGCAGTACTTC
TRBV5-1	TRBJ2-6	many	NA	CASSLDPGANVLTF	TGCGCCAGCAGCTTGGACCCGGGGGCCAACGTCCTGACTTTC
TRBV20-1	TRBJ2-5	many	NA	CSARDRQGYQETQYF	TGCAGTGCTAGAGATCGGCAGGGGTACCAAGAGACCCAGTACTTC
TRBV7-9	TRBJ2-1	many	TRBD1	CASSFGQGRSDEQFF	TGTGCCAGCAGCTTCGGACAGGGAAGGTCGGATGAGCAGTTCTTC
TRBV6-2/TRBV6-3	TRBJ2-7	many	NA	CASSYVGFDEQYF	TGTGCCAGCAGTTACGTAGGTTTCGACGAGCAGTACTTC
TRBV20-1	TRBJ2-7	many	NA	CSARREPRDEQYF	TGCAGTGCTAGACGCGAACCAAGGGACGAGCAGTACTTC
TRBV20-1	TRBJ2-5	many	TRBD1	CSAKGTALQETQYF	TGCAGTGCTAAAGGGACAGCCCTGCAAGAGACCCAGTACTTC